Following are 11 T cell receptor beta chains from one sample sequenced in a study of neurological immune-mediated disorders (dated by TCRdb to the late 2010s). Preparation of the library involved 5' RACE. The data were produced on an Illumina HiSeq 2500. TCRdb trimmed the raw reads at Q25, called clones with MiXCR and kept productive beta chains. Rows with a matching CDR3 protein are joined into one entry that keeps the most common DNA and genes. The sample data list fewer than 20,000 distinct CDR3 sequences, and about a quarter of these were observed just once. Clones ranked in the top ten supply 33% of the sample. The sample consisted of PBMCs. These receptor sequences come from a man aged 50 to 59 with HTLV-1-associated myelopathy (HAM/TSP).

This clonotype was seen a handful of times. The gene calls are TRBV6-2 or TRBV6-3 and TRBJ2-3; TRBD2 matches at 9 bases. This CDR3 comprises 15 residues. CDR1 MNHEY and CDR2 SVGEGT come from the germline V gene. V gave up 4 bases and J gave up 5 bases; unmatched junction bases: 7. The CDR3 coding sequence is TGTGCCAGCAGTTCCCCGGGACTAGCAGTAGATACGCAGTATTTT. Amino acids: CASSSPGLAVDTQYF.

In its sample, this clonotype was seen many times. J is TRBJ2-1 and V is TRBV3-1; D is uncertain. The CDR3 totals 16 residues. Trimming shortened V by 1 base and J by 1 base, and 11 bases separated the two germline ends. Germline values: CDR1 LGHDT, CDR2 YNNKEL (reference sequence). CDR3 in DNA: TGTGCCAGCAGCCAAGCGGTGACCGAATCCTACAATGAGCAGTTCTTC. Translating it yields CASSQAVTESYNEQFF.

The rearrangement links TRBV5-6 to TRBJ2-7; a possible D gene is TRBD1 (7 bases). The germline V and J ends were trimmed by 5 bases and 1 base, with 13 bases remaining between them. From germline, CDR1 is SGHDT and CDR2 YYEEEE. This CDR3 is built from 14 residues. CDR3 amino acids: CASRTRGRSYEQYF. The CDR3, as DNA: TGTGCCAGCAGGACTAGGGGGCGATCCTACGAGCAGTACTTC.

This clonotype was seen a single time. V is TRBV27 and J is TRBJ1-2; D unclear. The CDR3 runs to 13 residues. Deletions cut 5 bases from V and 1 base from J, with 8 bases between. Germline lookup yields CDR1 MNHEY and CDR2 SMNVEV (reference sequence). CDR3 protein: CASSTTVNYGYTF. The CDR3 DNA is TGTGCCAGCAGTACGACGGTTAACTATGGCTACACCTTC.

This clonotype was recorded many times. The chain recombines TRBV6-6 with TRBJ1-1; D is possibly TRBD1 (5 bases). Trimming took 0 bases from V and 3 from J, leaving 11 bases between them. CDR1 and CDR2 (germline): MNHNY, SVGAGI (reference sequence). The CDR3 consists of 15 residues. Here the CDR3 reads CASSYSGWGDTEAFF. The CDR3 DNA reads as TGTGCCAGCAGTTACTCAGGCTGGGGGGACACTGAAGCTTTCTTT.

The rearrangement joins TRBV5-1 to TRBJ2-7; D not certain. The CDR3 has 15 amino acids. The V end was cut by 0 bases, the J end by 0 bases, with 10 bases between. Germline CDR1 and CDR2: SGHRS and YFSETQ. Here the CDR3 DNA reads TGCGCCAGCAGCTTGGAACCACAATTCTCCTACGAGCAGTACTTC. Its protein is CASSLEPQFSYEQYF.

The rearrangement links TRBV5-1 to TRBJ2-1; TRBD2 aligns across 13 bases. This CDR3 contains 15 residues. The ends lost 3 bases at V and 5 bases at J; junction bases unmatched: 2. In germline, CDR1 is SGHRS, CDR2 YFSETQ. This chain's CDR3 is CASSSGLAGDNEQFF. CDR3 sequence (DNA): TGCGCCAGCAGCTCCGGACTAGCGGGGGACAATGAGCAGTTCTTC.

This clonotype was counted a few times. This rearrangement joins TRBV7-9 to TRBJ2-7; TRBD1 aligns across 7 bases. V was pared by 6 bases and J by 3 bases, with 5 bases of the junction left unmatched. The CDR3 totals 13 residues. The germline gives CDR1 SEHNR, CDR2 FQNEAQ (reference sequence). The CDR3 reads CASRPNRGYEQYF. CDR3 DNA: TGTGCCAGCAGACCCAACAGGGGCTACGAGCAGTACTTC.

The chain uses TRBV6-2 or TRBV6-3 and TRBJ2-7, with 7 bases identical to TRBD1. CDR1 is MNHEY, CDR2 SVGEGT, per germline. The CDR3 totals 15 residues. Losses at the gene ends were 6 bases for V and 0 bases for J; bases not matched to a gene: 8. The CDR3 region has the DNA TGTGCCAGCAGCCCACCGGGACAGATCTCCTACGAGCAGTACTTC. Its translation: CASSPPGQISYEQYF.

This clonotype rates as medium-sized (0.01 to 0.1%). The V gene is TRBV2, the J gene TRBJ2-5, with 7 bases identical to TRBD1. Germline loops: CDR1 SNHLY, CDR2 FYNNEI. The V gene end was trimmed by 5 bases and the J gene end by 5 bases; junction bases not matched to a gene: 5. The CDR3 loop spans 13 amino acids. CDR3 region: CASSYDRVETQYF. As DNA, the CDR3 is TGTGCCAGCAGTTACGACAGGGTTGAGACCCAGTACTTC.

The CDR3 loop reads CASSLDQGSYNEQFF. The DNA of the CDR3 is TGCGCCAGCAGCTTGGATCAGGGGTCCTACAATGAGCAGTTCTTC. This chain joins TRBV5-1 and TRBJ2-1; D perhaps matches TRBD1 (6 bases). V gave up 0 bases and J gave up 1 base, with 8 bases separating them. The germline CDR1 and CDR2 sequences are SGHRS and YFSETQ. The CDR3 runs 15 residues.